This TCR beta chain was profiled in a study of OX40 agonist ivuxolimab in advanced cancers. Worth noting for this clone: As yet, its antigen is unknown.

Study conclusions and caveats: What antigens the expanded peripheral T cells recognized was never established. It was also the case that some nonresponders had low normalized T-cell clonal expansion.

Germline CDR1 SGDLS, CDR2 YYNGEE. The CDR3 runs to 15 residues. V dropped 0 bases and J dropped 0 bases, with 10 bases sitting between them. Here immunoSEQ multiplex PCR was the method, and the copy in TCRdb shows in-frame clones only, minus some. The repertoire holds about 25,000 clones, with 70% to 80% as singletons. The clonotype was recovered from an adult with an advanced solid tumor such as melanoma, head and neck, liver or kidney cancer. This sequence joins TRBV9 and TRBJ2-7; D is perhaps TRBD1 (5 bases). This specimen was CD4+ or CD8+ T cells sorted from blood, taken in a trial of the OX40 agonist ivuxolimab. CDR3 region: CASSVGRDSSYEQYF. CDR3 DNA sequence: TGTGCCAGCAGCGTAGGACGAGACAGCTCCTACGAGCAGTACTTC.